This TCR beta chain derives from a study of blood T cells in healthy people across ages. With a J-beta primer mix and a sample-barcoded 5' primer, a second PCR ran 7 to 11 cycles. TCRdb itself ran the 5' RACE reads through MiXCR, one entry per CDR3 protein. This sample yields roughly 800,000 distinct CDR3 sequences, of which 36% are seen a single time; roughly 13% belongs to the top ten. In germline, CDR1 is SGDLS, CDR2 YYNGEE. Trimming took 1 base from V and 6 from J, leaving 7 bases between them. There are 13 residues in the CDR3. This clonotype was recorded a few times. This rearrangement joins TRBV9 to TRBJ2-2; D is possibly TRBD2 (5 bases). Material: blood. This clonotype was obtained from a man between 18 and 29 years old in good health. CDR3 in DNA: TGTGCCAGCAGCGTAACCGGGGCCGGGGAGCTGTTTTTT. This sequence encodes CASSVTGAGELFF.